Listed below are T cell receptor beta chains from one sample, sequenced in a study of blood T cell repertoires in COVID-19. Sequencing used immunoSEQ multiplex PCR; TCRdb keeps in-frame clones, though not all of them. The sample holds 100,000 to 150,000 clones; 80% to 85% are singletons and the top ten take about 1.5%. Sequences were obtained from peripheral blood. Receptors were obtained from a man in his fifties or sixties with acute or convalescent COVID-19. Each CDR3 is given with its conserved first and last residue. D genes are given only for firm matches. Size tells how often a clone was seen (once, few, many) or the class of an expanded clone, and some rows leave it out.

TRBV5-1	.	.	14	TRBJ2-7	CASSFGTPNYEQYF	TGCGCCAGCAGCTTCGGGACACCAAACTACGAGCAGTACTTC
TRBV7-2	.	.	15	TRBJ2-3	CASSPYSRQAGAQYF	TGTGCCAGCAGCCCCTACTCTCGCCAGGCCGGTGCGCAGTATTTT
TRBV28	TRBD2	.	15	TRBJ2-7	CASSLPRTSSYEQYF	TGTGCCAGCAGTTTACCCCGGACTAGCTCCTACGAGCAGTACTTC
TRBV12-2	.	.	19	TRBJ2-3	CASRLAAQGRVSSTDTQYF	TGTGCAAGTCGCTTAGCTGCGCAGGGGAGAGTTTCTAGCACAGATACGCAGTATTTT
TRBV28	TRBD2	few	14	TRBJ2-2	CATNGGGRTGELFF	TGTGCCACGAACGGCGGGGGGCGAACCGGGGAGCTGTTTTTT
TRBV27	.	.	16	TRBJ2-1	CASSLSWRGSYNEQFF	TGTGCCAGCAGTTTATCTTGGCGGGGATCCTACAATGAGCAGTTCTTC
TRBV3-1/TRBV3-2	.	.	16	TRBJ1-6	CASSQEIQGYNSPLHF	TGTGCCAGCAGCCAAGAAATTCAGGGTTATAATTCACCCCTCCACTTT
TRBV5-1	TRBD1	.	16	TRBJ2-3	CASSRTSGTGVNTQYF	TGCGCCAGCAGCAGGACCTCCGGGACAGGGGTGAATACGCAGTATTTT
TRBV7-3	.	.	13	TRBJ2-1	CASSPDFYNEQFF	TGTGCCAGCAGCCCGGACTTTTACAATGAGCAGTTCTTC
TRBV11-2	TRBD2	.	14	TRBJ2-2	CASSTSGDYGELFF	TGTGCCAGCAGCACTAGCGGGGACTACGGGGAGCTGTTTTTT
TRBV28	TRBD2	.	17	TRBJ2-5	CASSLGLAGGPKETQYF	TGTGCCAGCAGTTTAGGACTAGCGGGGGGCCCGAAAGAGACCCAGTACTTC
TRBV19	TRBD2	once	17	TRBJ2-7	CASTQTLRGGVPYEQYF	TGTGCCAGTACCCAAACCTTACGGGGGGGGGTCCCCTACGAGCAGTACTTC
TRBV6-1	TRBD1	few	18	TRBJ1-4	CASSVTGTGRPYGEKLFF	TGTGCCAGCAGTGTCACCGGGACAGGGAGACCGTACGGGGAAAAACTGTTTTTT
TRBV6-6	.	few	14	TRBJ2-7	CASSYSVTPYEQYF	TGTGCCAGCAGTTACTCAGTGACACCTTACGAGCAGTACTTC
TRBV12-3/TRBV12-4	TRBD2	.	13	TRBJ2-3	CASSGGSPDTQYF	TGTGCCAGCAGTGGCGGGAGCCCAGATACGCAGTATTTT
TRBV30	TRBD2	once	18	TRBJ2-7	CAWSAGLGGDSRTYEQYF	TGTGCCTGGAGTGCTGGGTTGGGAGGGGACTCAAGAACCTACGAGCAGTACTTC
TRBV19	.	.	14	TRBJ1-5	CASNGEVGNQPQHF	TGTGCCAGTAATGGGGAGGTCGGCAATCAGCCCCAGCATTTT